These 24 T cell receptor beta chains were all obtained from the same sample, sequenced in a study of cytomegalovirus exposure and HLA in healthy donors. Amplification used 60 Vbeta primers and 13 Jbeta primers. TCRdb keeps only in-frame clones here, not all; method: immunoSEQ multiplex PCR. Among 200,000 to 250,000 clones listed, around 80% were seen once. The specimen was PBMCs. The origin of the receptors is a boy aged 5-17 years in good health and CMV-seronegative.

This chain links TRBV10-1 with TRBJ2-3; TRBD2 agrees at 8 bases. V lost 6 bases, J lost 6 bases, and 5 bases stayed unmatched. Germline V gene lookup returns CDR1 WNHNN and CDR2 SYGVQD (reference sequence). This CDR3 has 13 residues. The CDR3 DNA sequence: TGCGCCAGCAGCGGGACTAGTGGGGATACGCAGTATTTT. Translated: CASSGTSGDTQYF.

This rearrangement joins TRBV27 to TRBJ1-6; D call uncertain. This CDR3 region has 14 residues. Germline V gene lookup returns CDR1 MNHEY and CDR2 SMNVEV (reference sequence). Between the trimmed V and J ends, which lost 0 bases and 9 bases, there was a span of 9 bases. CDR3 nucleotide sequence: TGTGCCAGCAGTTTATCCGGTGGCGGTTCACCCCTCCACTTT. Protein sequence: CASSLSGGGSPLHF.

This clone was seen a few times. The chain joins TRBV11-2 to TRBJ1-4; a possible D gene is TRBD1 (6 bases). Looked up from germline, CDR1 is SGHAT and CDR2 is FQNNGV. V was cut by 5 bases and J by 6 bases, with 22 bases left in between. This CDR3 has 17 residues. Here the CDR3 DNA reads TGTGCCAGCAGCGTAGGGAAACAGGGAGAGAGTGATGAAAAACTGTTTTTT. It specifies CASSVGKQGESDEKLFF.

The CDR3 DNA reads TGTGCCAGTAAGGCTAGCGCCTGGGGCGGGGAGCTGTTTTTT. Translation: CASKASAWGGELFF. The gene calls are TRBV19 and TRBJ2-2; the D gene is possibly TRBD2 (6 bases). V was trimmed by 7 bases and J by 7 bases, leaving 16 bases between them. This CDR3 spans 14 amino acids. Germline values: CDR1 LNHDA, CDR2 SQIVND (reference sequence).

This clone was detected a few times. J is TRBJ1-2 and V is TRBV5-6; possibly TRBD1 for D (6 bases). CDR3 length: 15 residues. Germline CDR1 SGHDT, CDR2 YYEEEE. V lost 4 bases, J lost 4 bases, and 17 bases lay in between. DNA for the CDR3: TGTGCCAGCAGCGCTCTACGGGAGGGGGTCTATGGCTACACCTTC. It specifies CASSALREGVYGYTF. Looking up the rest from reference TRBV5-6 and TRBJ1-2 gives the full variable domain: DAGVTQSPTHLIKTRGQQVTLRCSPKSGHDTVSWYQQALGQGPQFIFQYYEEEERQRGNFPDRFSGHQFPNYSSELNVNALLLGDSALYLCASSALREGVYGYTFGSGTRLTVV.

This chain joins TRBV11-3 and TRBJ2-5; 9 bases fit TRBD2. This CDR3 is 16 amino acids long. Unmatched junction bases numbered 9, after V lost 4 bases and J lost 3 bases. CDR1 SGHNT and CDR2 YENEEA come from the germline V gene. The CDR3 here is CASSSREVAGEETQYF. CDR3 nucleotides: TGTGCCAGCAGCTCCCGAGAGGTAGCGGGGGAAGAGACCCAGTACTTC.

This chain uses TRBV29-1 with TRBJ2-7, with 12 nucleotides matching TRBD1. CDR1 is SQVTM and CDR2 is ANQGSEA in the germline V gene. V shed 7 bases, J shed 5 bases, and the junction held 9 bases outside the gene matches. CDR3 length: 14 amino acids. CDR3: CSAKYRDRGHEQYF. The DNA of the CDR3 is TGCAGCGCAAAGTACCGGGACAGGGGGCACGAGCAGTACTTC.

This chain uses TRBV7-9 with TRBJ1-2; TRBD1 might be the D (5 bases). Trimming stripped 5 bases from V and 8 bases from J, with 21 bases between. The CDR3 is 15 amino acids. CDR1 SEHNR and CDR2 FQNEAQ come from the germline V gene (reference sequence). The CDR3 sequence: CASSPSGGEGLGYTF. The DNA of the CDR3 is TGTGCCAGCAGCCCGAGCGGGGGTGAGGGGCTGGGCTACACCTTC. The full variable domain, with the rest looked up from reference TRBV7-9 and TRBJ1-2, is DTGVSQNPRHKITKRGQNVTFRCDPISEHNRLYWYRQTLGQGPEFLTYFQNEAQLEKSRLLSDRFSAERPKGSFSTLEIQRTEQGDSAMYLCASSPSGGEGLGYTFGSGTRLTVV.

CDR3 bases: TGTGCCAGCAGCCCTACAGGGCCCTATGGCTACACCTTC. Amino acids: CASSPTGPYGYTF. The J gene is TRBJ1-2, the V gene TRBV5-5, with a possible D match to TRBD1 (6 bases). This CDR3 spans 13 amino acids. Germline V gives CDR1 SGHKS, CDR2 YYEKEE (reference sequence). V was trimmed by 4 bases and J by 4 bases, leaving 11 bases between them.

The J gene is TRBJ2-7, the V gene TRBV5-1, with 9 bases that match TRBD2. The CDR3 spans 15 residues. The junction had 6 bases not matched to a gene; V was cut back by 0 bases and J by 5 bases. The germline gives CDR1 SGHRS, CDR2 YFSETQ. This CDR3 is CASSLVMGLADEQYF. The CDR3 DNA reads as TGCGCCAGCAGCTTGGTAATGGGACTAGCTGACGAGCAGTACTTC.

DNA of the CDR3: TGTGCCAGCAGTGAAATCGCACTAGCGGGTGAGCAGTTCTTC. Translated: CASSEIALAGEQFF. This sequence joins TRBV6-1 and TRBJ2-1, with 9 bases lining up with TRBD2. The CDR3 runs 14 residues. The germline gives CDR1 MNHNS, CDR2 SASEGT. V was clipped by 2 bases and J by 9 bases; unmatched bases: 5.

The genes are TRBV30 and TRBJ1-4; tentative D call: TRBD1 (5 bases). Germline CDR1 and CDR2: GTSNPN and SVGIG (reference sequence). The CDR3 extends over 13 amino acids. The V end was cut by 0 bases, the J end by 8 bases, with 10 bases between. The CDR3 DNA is TGTGCCTGGAGTGTGGGGCGTGGGGAAAAACTGTTTTTT. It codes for CAWSVGRGEKLFF.

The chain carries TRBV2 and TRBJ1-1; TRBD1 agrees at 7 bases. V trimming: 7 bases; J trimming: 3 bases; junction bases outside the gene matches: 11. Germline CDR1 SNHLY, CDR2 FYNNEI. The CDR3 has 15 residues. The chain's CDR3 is CASTKTGTTYTEAFF. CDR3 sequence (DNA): TGTGCCAGCACAAAGACAGGGACCACCTACACTGAAGCTTTCTTT.

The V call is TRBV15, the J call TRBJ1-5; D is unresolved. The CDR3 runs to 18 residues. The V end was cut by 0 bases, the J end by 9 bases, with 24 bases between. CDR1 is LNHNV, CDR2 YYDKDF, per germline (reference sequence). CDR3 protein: CATSREGLGSGKGRPQHF. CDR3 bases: TGTGCCACCAGCAGAGAAGGATTAGGGAGCGGCAAAGGAAGGCCCCAGCATTTT.

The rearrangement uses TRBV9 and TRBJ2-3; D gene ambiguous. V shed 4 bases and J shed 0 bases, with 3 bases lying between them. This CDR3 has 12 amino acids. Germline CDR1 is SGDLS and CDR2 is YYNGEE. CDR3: CASSLSTDTQYF. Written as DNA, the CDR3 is TGTGCCAGCAGCTTAAGCACAGATACGCAGTATTTT.

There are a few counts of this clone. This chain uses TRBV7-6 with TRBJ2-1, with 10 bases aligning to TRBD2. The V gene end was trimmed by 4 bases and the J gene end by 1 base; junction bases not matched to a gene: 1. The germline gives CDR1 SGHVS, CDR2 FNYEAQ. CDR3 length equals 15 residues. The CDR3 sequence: CASSSSGRSYNEQFF. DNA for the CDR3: TGTGCCAGCAGCTCTAGCGGGAGATCCTACAATGAGCAGTTCTTC.

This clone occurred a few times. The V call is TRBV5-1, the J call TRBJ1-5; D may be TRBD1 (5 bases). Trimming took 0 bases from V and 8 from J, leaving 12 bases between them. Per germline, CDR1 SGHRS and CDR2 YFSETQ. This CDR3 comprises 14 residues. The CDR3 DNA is TGCGCCAGCAGCTTGGCTGGAAGGGGTGAGCCCCAGCATTTT. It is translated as CASSLAGRGEPQHF.

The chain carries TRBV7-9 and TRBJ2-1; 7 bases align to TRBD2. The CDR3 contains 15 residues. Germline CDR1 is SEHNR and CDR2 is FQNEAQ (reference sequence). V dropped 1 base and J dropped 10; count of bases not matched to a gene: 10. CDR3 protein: CASSLGASGYMEQFF. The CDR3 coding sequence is TGTGCCAGCAGCTTAGGGGCTAGCGGTTACATGGAGCAGTTCTTC. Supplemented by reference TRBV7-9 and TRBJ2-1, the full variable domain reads DTGVSQNPRHKITKRGQNVTFRCDPISEHNRLYWYRQTLGQGPEFLTYFQNEAQLEKSRLLSDRFSAERPKGSFSTLEIQRTEQGDSAMYLCASSLGASGYMEQFFGPGTRLTVL.

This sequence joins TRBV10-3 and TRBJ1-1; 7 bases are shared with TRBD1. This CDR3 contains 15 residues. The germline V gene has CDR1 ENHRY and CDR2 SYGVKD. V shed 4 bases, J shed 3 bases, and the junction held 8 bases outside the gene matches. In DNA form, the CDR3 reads TGTGCCATCAGTGGGATGGAGGGGGCGGACACTGAAGCTTTCTTT. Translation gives CAISGMEGADTEAFF.

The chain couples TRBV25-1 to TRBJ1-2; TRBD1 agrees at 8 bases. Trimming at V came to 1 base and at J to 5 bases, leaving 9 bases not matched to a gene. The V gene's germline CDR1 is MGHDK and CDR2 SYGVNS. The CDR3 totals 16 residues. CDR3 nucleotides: TGTGCCAGCAGTGAATTAGGCAGGGGGCGGTCGTATGGCTACACCTTC. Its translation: CASSELGRGRSYGYTF.

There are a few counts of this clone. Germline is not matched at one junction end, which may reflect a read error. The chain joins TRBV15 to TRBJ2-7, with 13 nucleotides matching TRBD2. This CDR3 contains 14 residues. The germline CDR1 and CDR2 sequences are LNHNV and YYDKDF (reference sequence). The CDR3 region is CATSRGLAGGERNF. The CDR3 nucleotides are TGTGCCACCAGCAGAGGACTAGCGGGGGGAGAGAGGAACTTC.

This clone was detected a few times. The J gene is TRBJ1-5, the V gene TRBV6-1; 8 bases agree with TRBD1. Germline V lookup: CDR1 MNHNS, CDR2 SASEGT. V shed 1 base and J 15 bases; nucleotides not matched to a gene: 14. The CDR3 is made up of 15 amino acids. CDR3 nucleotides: TGTGCCAGCAGTGAAGTTCCGGGACAGGCGAGCGAAGGGCATTTT. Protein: CASSEVPGQASEGHF.

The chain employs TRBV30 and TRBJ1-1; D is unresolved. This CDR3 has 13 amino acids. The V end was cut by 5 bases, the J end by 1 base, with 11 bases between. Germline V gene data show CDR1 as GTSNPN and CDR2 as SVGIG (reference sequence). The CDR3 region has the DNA TGTGCCTGGGGGTTTGCGGCGAACACTGAAGCTTTCTTT. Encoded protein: CAWGFAANTEAFF.

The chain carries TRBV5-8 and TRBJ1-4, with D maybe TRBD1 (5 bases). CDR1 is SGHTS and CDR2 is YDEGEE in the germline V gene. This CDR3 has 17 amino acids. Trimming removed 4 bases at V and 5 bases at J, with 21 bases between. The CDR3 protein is CASSKHRGTSSNEKLFF. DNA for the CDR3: TGTGCCAGCAGCAAACATCGGGGGACGAGCTCGAATGAAAAACTGTTTTTT.